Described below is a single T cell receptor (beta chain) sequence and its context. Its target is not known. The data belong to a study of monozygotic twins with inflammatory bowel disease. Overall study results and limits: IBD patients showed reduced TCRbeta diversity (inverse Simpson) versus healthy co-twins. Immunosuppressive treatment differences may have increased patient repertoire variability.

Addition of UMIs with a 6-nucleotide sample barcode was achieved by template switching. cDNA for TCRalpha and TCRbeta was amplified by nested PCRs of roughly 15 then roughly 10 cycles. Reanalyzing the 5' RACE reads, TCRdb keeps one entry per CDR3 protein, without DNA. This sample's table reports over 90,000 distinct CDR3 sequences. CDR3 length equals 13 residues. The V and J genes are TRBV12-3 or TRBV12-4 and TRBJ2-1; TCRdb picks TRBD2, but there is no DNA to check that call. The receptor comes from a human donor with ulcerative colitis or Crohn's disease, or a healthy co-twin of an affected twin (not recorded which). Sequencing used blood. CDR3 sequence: CASTSGMPNEQFF.